The clone carrying this T cell receptor beta chain was counted once. The sample comes from a study of blood T cell repertoires in COVID-19. Study-level information: Italy, Spain and the United States were the sources of the convalescent and acute COVID-19 samples. T cells, B-cell-depleted T cells, or PBMCs supplied cDNA or gDNA.

The V segment lost 3 bases and the J segment 2 bases; nucleotides outside the gene matches: 6. Germline V CDR1 and CDR2: MNHEY, SMNVEV (reference sequence). The CDR3 runs 15 residues. TCRdb's table, derived via immunoSEQ multiplex PCR, lists solely in-frame clones and lacks some. This table has 30,000 to 45,000 clones, 81% appearing once. Sequencing was performed on peripheral blood. The chain couples TRBV27 to TRBJ2-5; 7 nucleotides line up with TRBD1. This receptor was identified in a man older than 75 with active or convalescent COVID-19. CDR3: CASSFGTGAQETQYF. The CDR3 coding sequence is TGTGCCAGCAGTTTTGGAACAGGGGCGCAAGAGACCCAGTACTTC.